This TCR beta chain was sequenced during a study of monozygotic twins with inflammatory bowel disease. The study, taken as a whole, reports: Twin pairs that were concordant did not differ from discordant pairs in repertoire similarity, possibly from limited power.

The TCR libraries each used total RNA (approximately 4,000 ng per library). Following a re-call of the 5' RACE reads, TCRdb has one entry per CDR3 protein and lacks DNA. The table for this sample gives 300,000 to 400,000 distinct CDR3 sequences. Remarks on this clonotype: Its antigen is unidentified.

The TCR comes from a human donor with ulcerative colitis or Crohn's disease, or a healthy co-twin of an affected twin (not recorded which). The specimen sequenced was blood.

The CDR3 loop is CASSQGNTEAFF. The V gene is TRBV5-1, the J gene TRBJ1-1. The CDR3 consists of 12 residues. The V gene's germline CDR1 is SGHRS and CDR2 YFSETQ.